This T cell receptor (beta chain) was captured in a study of OX40 agonist ivuxolimab in advanced cancers. Turning to the study itself: Dose-escalation patients suffered from hepatocellular carcinoma, melanoma, renal cell or head and neck cancer. Among those enrolled, mean age was roughly 62 years (range roughly 23 to 85) and less than 90% were male. Study results and limitations: On average, CD8+ T cells had more expanded clones than CD4+.

Sampling of blood occurred at baseline, cycle 4 day 1, and cycle 7 day 1. TCRdb's copy holds only in-frame clones and misses some; the assay was immunoSEQ multiplex PCR. The sample shows about 60,000 clones, more than 80% of them seen only once. The table lists this clone with a count of one. Its antigen is undetermined. The same CDR3 arises from other DNA sequences in this sample as well. The source was CD4+ or CD8+ T cells sorted from blood, collected in a trial of the OX40 agonist ivuxolimab. The source is an adult with an advanced solid tumor such as melanoma, head and neck, liver or kidney cancer.

CDR3 nucleotide sequence: TGTGCCAGTAGTATTGTCAGGACGCTAGCCAAAAACATTCAGTACTTC. Amino acid sequence: CASSIVRTLAKNIQYF. This chain links TRBV19 with TRBJ2-4; D gene ambiguous. Trimming left V 3 bases short and J 0 bases short, with 12 bases between. The CDR3 spans 16 residues. The germline gives CDR1 LNHDA, CDR2 SQIVND (reference sequence).